This T cell receptor beta chain was found in a study of graft-versus-host responses after intestinal transplantation. Study-level information: Recipients received multivisceral, liver-intestinal, or isolated intestinal transplants. Regarding the study as a whole: Recipient bone marrow held GvH clones, some seen earlier in ileum or blood. Individuals who had graft-donor T cell macrochimerism had allografts that showed high graft-versus-host to host-versus-graft clonal ratios.

Here immunoSEQ multiplex PCR was the method, and the copy in TCRdb shows in-frame clones only, minus some. Here the sample spans about 100,000 clones, about 90% being singletons. Details on this clone: The antigen is undetermined.

The germline CDR1 and CDR2 sequences are LNHNV and YYDKDF (reference sequence). CDR3 size: 16 residues. Trimming pared 1 base from V and 2 bases from J, leaving 12 bases between. The chain couples TRBV15 to TRBJ1-5; D unclear. The source is a human donor who was the organ donor for an intestinal transplant. The sample was unstimulated CD4+ T cells sorted from spleen or lymph node cells, taken before transplant. The DNA for the CDR3 is TGTGCCACCAGCAGAGGACCTCCCCCCGGCAATCAGCCCCAGCATTTT. This sequence encodes CATSRGPPPGNQPQHF.